Below, one TCR beta chain is given with its context. This sample is drawn from a study of blood T cell repertoires in COVID-19. As for the study in general: Samples representing acute and convalescent COVID-19 were sourced from the United States, Italy and Spain. Sample material is recorded as cDNA or gDNA derived from T cells, B-cell-depleted T cells, or PBMCs.

This CDR3 contains 16 residues. The V gene's germline CDR1 is SGHNT and CDR2 YYREEE (reference sequence). The ends lost 8 bases at V and 10 bases at J; junction bases unmatched: 18. Original processing notes: It was from reference gene primer amplification that nucleated cell counts were estimated. This table comes from immunoSEQ multiplex PCR, and its TCRdb copy is limited to in-frame clones, with some not included. The D gene and trimming were derived from the DNA, and the V and J assignments and clone size from that table. This sample has 80,000 to 95,000 clones, with around 93% found just once. This chain connects TRBV5-4 to TRBJ2-1, with 10 bases aligning to TRBD2. This clonotype originated in a human donor with active COVID-19. The donor label of this sample is uncertain. The sample was peripheral blood. This CDR3 is CASSPAGGFLGEEQFF. The CDR3 DNA reads as TGTGCCAGTTCCCCAGCGGGGGGGTTCCTAGGTGAGGAGCAGTTCTTC.